This TCR beta chain was captured in a study of T cell responses to AZD1222 COVID-19 vaccine. Turning to the study itself: Doses given second, at about 4 or about 12 weeks, were pooled. General study points: At study baseline, merely roughly 6 AZD1222 recipients were seropositive. With two AZD1222 doses given, Spike-specific TCR breadth and depth both rose. Possibly, clonal diversity was underestimated; donors were largely white British and included more females.

Assay used: immunoSEQ multiplex PCR; TCRdb lists only in-frame clones, some missing. The data show about 120,000 clones, more than 85% seen once. About this clone: Its matching antigen is unknown.

Germline values: CDR1 MNHEY, CDR2 SMNVEV (reference sequence). V lost 4 bases to trimming and J lost 2 bases; unmatched junction nucleotides: 4. The CDR3 totals 15 residues. This sample comprised peripheral blood, obtained on day 0 of AZD1222 vaccination. The TCR sequence derives from an adult in good health. The chain has TRBV27 and TRBJ2-7; 11 nucleotides match TRBD1. CDR3 bases: TGTGCCAGCAGTTCTCCGGGACAGGGGGCCTACGAGCAGTACTTC. Amino acids: CASSSPGQGAYEQYF.